These T cell receptor beta chains were read from a single sample in a study of cytomegalovirus exposure and HLA in healthy donors. Libraries were prepared by immunoSEQ multiplex PCR; TCRdb keeps only in-frame clonotypes and omits some of them. The data show roughly 190,000 clones, with approximately 85% seen just once and around 0.8% held by the top ten. What was sequenced was PBMCs. Receptors were obtained from a woman in her late teens or twenties in good health and CMV-seronegative. CDR3s leave out the opening cysteine and the closing phenylalanine or tryptophan. Fields, in order: V gene, J gene, CDR3 length, D gene, CDR3 protein. D genes are given only for firm matches.

TRBV6-4	TRBJ2-2	13	TRBD1	ASSDAGGVPGELF
TRBV4-1	TRBJ2-2	13	TRBD2	ASSYAGTSTGELF
TRBV27	TRBJ1-5	14	NA	ASSLNSLRSNQPQH
TRBV27	TRBJ1-2	11	NA	ASSLGAGYGYT
TRBV14	TRBJ2-3	15	TRBD2	ASSQPSSGEFTDTQY
TRBV7-2	TRBJ2-1	17	TRBD2	ASSFPRTSGSHSYNEQF
TRBV2	TRBJ2-1	13	NA	ASNNLGDVRNEQF
TRBV18	TRBJ2-3	15	NA	ASSPFPAGGKTDTQY
TRBV6-6	TRBJ2-2	14	TRBD2	ASSPSSGGAAGELF
TRBV7-9	TRBJ2-2	14	TRBD2	ASRWGGSENTGELF
TRBV28	TRBJ2-7	11	NA	ASSLTDAYEQY
TRBV27	TRBJ2-1	14	TRBD1	ASSLIPGQRIDEQF
TRBV28	TRBJ2-4	15	TRBD2	ASSGTSVRVAKNIQY
TRBV6-5	TRBJ1-1	12	NA	ASSYSTVNTEAF
TRBV29-1	NA	10	NA	SVVGIDSEQY
TRBV29-1	TRBJ2-7	10	NA	SVESNSYEQY
TRBV6-6	TRBJ1-2	13	TRBD1	ASMLSGQGANGYT
TRBV28	TRBJ1-2	12	TRBD1	ASLGSGQVYGYT
TRBV5-1	TRBJ1-1	12	NA	ASSLGRGGSEAF
TRBV5-8	TRBJ2-1	10	TRBD2	ASSFGGNEQF
TRBV5-1	TRBJ2-7	12	TRBD1	ASTVGTGMDEQY
TRBV19	TRBJ1-1	12	NA	ASSINLMNTEAF
TRBV7-9	TRBJ1-1	11	TRBD1	ASSFGTGGEAF
TRBV12-5	TRBJ1-1	11	TRBD1	ASGLTGGTEAF
TRBV7-2	TRBJ2-5	12	TRBD2	ASSFGLVEETQY
TRBV7-9	TRBJ2-3	11	TRBD2	ASSFSGEDTQY
TRBV6-1	TRBJ2-1	13	NA	ASSETGFSYNEQF
TRBV5-6	TRBJ1-1	10	NA	ASSLAGVKAF
TRBV4-2	TRBJ2-6	13	NA	ASSVSGSGANVLT
TRBV7-9	TRBJ1-1	14	NA	SSSLGEIGSSTEAF
TRBV2	TRBJ2-2	14	TRBD1	ASSHPGQGVTGELF
TRBV11-3	TRBJ1-2	10	NA	ASSLRWAGYT
TRBV10-3	TRBJ1-5	12	NA	AISETMWNQPQH
TRBV5-1	TRBJ2-7	14	NA	ASSLYPQGQFYEQY
TRBV5-5	TRBJ2-3	14	TRBD2	ASSPTAGAYTDTQY
TRBV12-5	TRBJ2-1	13	TRBD2	ASASLAVGHNEQF
TRBV5-6	TRBJ1-2	13	NA	ASSLGYGIRYGYT
TRBV19	TRBJ1-1	11	NA	ASSPGLHTEAF
TRBV27	TRBJ2-2	12	NA	ASSFHGNTGELF
TRBV7-3	TRBJ2-5	14	TRBD2	ASSLMAGGPYETQY
TRBV18	TRBJ2-7	14	TRBD2	ASSPRLAVDGYEQY
TRBV11-1	TRBJ2-7	12	TRBD1	ASSFRDRDYEQY
TRBV7-9	TRBJ2-5	12	NA	ASSLGGNKETQY
TRBV2	TRBJ2-3	14	NA	ASSPELVSITDTQY